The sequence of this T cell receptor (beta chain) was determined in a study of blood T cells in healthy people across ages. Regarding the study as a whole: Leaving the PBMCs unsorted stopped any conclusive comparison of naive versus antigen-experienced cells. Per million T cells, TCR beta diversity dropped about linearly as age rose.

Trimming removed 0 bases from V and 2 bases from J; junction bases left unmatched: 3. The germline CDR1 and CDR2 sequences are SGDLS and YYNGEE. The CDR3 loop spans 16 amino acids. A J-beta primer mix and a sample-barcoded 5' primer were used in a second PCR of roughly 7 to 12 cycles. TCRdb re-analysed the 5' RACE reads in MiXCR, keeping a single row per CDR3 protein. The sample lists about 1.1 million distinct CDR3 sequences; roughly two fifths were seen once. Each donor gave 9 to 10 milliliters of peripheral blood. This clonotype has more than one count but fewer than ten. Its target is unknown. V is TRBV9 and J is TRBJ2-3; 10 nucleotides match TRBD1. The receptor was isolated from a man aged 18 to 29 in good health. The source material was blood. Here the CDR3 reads CASSVVGQGNTDTQYF. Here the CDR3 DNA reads TGTGCCAGCAGCGTAGTGGGACAGGGGAACACAGATACGCAGTATTTT. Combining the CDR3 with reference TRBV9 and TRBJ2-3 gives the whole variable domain DSGVTQTPKHLITATGQRVTLRCSPRSGDLSVYWYQQSLDQGLQFLIQYYNGEERAKGNILERFSAQQFPDLHSELNLSSLELGDSALYFCASSVVGQGNTDTQYFGPGTRLTVL.